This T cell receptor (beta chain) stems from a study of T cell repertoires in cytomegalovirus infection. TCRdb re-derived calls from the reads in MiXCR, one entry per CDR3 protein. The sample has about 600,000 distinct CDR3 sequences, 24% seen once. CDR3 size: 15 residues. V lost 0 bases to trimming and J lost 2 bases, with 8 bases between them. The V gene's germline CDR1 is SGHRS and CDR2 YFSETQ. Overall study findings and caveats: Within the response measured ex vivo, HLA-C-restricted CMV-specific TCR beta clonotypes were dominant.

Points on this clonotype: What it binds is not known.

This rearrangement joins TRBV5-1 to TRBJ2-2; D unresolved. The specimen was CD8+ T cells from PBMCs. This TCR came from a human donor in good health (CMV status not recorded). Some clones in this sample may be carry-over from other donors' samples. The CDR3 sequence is CASSLVHSNTGELFF. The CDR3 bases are TGCGCCAGCAGCTTGGTCCATTCAAACACCGGGGAGCTGTTTTTT.